The rows below give T cell receptor beta chains drawn from one sample of a study of blood T cells in healthy people across ages. TCRdb ran MiXCR on the 5' RACE reads and lists one entry per CDR3 protein. The table shows 650,000 to 1,000,000 distinct CDR3 sequences, with about half occurring only once. Sequenced sample: blood. These receptors all come from a man older than 75 in good health. The CDR3 runs from the conserved cysteine through the conserved F or W. Fields, in order: J gene, V gene, D gene, clone size, CDR3 length, CDR3 protein, CDR3 DNA. The D gene is left open where the match is weak. Where a row states a size, it is once, few, many or the class of an expanded clone; other rows omit it.

>TRBJ2-3|TRBV29-1|TRBD2|few|15
CSVEDAGGPQDTQYF
TGCAGCGTTGAAGATGCGGGAGGGCCCCAAGATACGCAGTATTTT
>TRBJ2-7|TRBV7-2|NA|many|12
CASSLLTGEQYF
TGTGCCAGCAGCTTACTTACGGGCGAGCAGTACTTC
>TRBJ2-3|TRBV12-3/TRBV12-4|NA|NA|14
CASRDKTGTDTQYF
TGTGCCAGCAGGGATAAAACCGGGACAGATACGCAGTATTTT
>TRBJ1-6|TRBV13|NA|few|13
CASSTGGNSPLHF
TGTGCCAGCAGCACAGGCGGGAATTCACCCCTCCACTTT
>TRBJ2-1|TRBV10-2|NA|many|13
CASSESTWGEQFF
TGCGCCAGCAGTGAGTCGACGTGGGGTGAGCAGTTCTTC
>TRBJ1-2|TRBV5-1|TRBD1|NA|12
CASSLGQGGYTF
TGCGCCAGCAGCCTCGGACAGGGCGGCTACACCTTC
>TRBJ2-5|TRBV24-1|NA|few|15
CATSDSAGTLETQYF
TGTGCCACCAGTGATTCGGCAGGTACTTTGGAGACCCAGTACTTC
>TRBJ2-2|TRBV27|TRBD1|NA|18
CASRKDRGQLANTGELFF
TGTGCCAGCAGGAAAGACAGGGGCCAACTGGCGAACACCGGGGAGCTGTTTTTT
>TRBJ1-2|TRBV11-2|TRBD1|few|15
CASSPMGDRLYGYTF
TGTGCCAGCAGCCCCATGGGGGACAGACTCTATGGCTACACCTTC
>TRBJ1-2|TRBV4-2|NA|few|12
CASSQVGLGYTF
TGTGCCAGCAGCCAAGTGGGGCTTGGCTACACCTTC
>TRBJ1-2|TRBV28|NA|NA|14
CASNFFQSHYGYTF
TGTGCCAGCAATTTTTTTCAGTCTCACTATGGCTACACCTTC
>TRBJ2-1|TRBV2|NA|few|16
CASSVQSTGTRDEQFF
TGTGCCAGCAGTGTTCAGAGCACAGGGACCCGCGATGAGCAGTTCTTC
>TRBJ2-5|TRBV12-3/TRBV12-4|TRBD2|many|15
CASSPGTSGRETQYF
TGTGCCAGCAGTCCGGGGACTAGCGGGAGAGAGACCCAGTACTTC
>TRBJ2-7|TRBV20-1|NA|NA|11
CSAGAGRGQYF
TGCAGTGCCGGGGCAGGGCGCGGGCAGTACTTC
>TRBJ1-5|TRBV19|NA|few|15
CASSTSSGGPQPQHF
TGTGCCAGTAGTACCTCCAGTGGGGGCCCTCAGCCCCAGCATTTT
>TRBJ2-3|TRBV15|TRBD2|NA|16
CATSKGLAGAGDTQYF
TGTGCCACCAGCAAAGGACTAGCGGGAGCGGGAGATACGCAGTATTTT
>TRBJ2-7|TRBV5-1|TRBD1|NA|15
CASSFSGTVSYEQYF
TGCGCCAGCAGCTTCTCCGGGACAGTCTCCTACGAGCAGTACTTC
>TRBJ1-6|TRBV29-1|NA|NA|12
CSAGGANSPLHF
TGCAGCGCGGGGGGGGCAAATTCACCCCTCCACTTT
>TRBJ1-2|TRBV5-1|NA|NA|13
CASSAVQPRGYTF
TGCGCCAGCAGTGCCGTACAGCCTCGCGGCTACACCTTC
>TRBJ2-7|TRBV5-1|NA|NA|14
CASSLNGVGYEQYF
TGCGCCAGCAGCTTGAATGGAGTGGGCTACGAGCAGTACTTC
>TRBJ2-5|TRBV25-1|NA|many|15
CASSLPGPQAETQYF
TGTGCCAGCAGTTTACCGGGTCCCCAGGCGGAGACCCAGTACTTC
>TRBJ2-7|TRBV20-1|NA|NA|13
CSARHPRVYEQYF
TGCAGTGCTAGACACCCCAGAGTATACGAGCAGTACTTC
>TRBJ2-7|TRBV2|TRBD1|few|14
CASSGPGQYYEQYF
TGTGCCAGCAGCGGACCGGGACAGTACTACGAGCAGTACTTC
>TRBJ2-7|TRBV27|TRBD2|NA|14
CAISRFRTSHEQYF
TGTGCCATCAGCCGCTTTAGGACTAGCCACGAGCAGTACTTC
>TRBJ2-1|TRBV15|TRBD2|NA|18
CATSSPQSGRAFYNEQFF
TGTGCCACCAGCAGCCCTCAGAGCGGGAGGGCCTTCTACAATGAGCAGTTCTTC
>TRBJ2-7|TRBV20-1|NA|NA|11
CSADTRAAQYF
TGCAGTGCCGATACTAGGGCGGCCCAGTACTTC
>TRBJ2-7|TRBV29-1|TRBD2|NA|13
CSASSGWYNEQYF
TGCAGCGCCTCTAGCGGGTGGTACAATGAGCAGTACTTC
>TRBJ2-1|TRBV7-3|NA|few|15
CASSFDGGSYNEQFF
TGTGCCAGCAGCTTTGACGGGGGCTCCTACAATGAGCAGTTCTTC
>TRBJ1-5|TRBV20-1|NA|NA|13
CSAVRGGNQPQHF
TGCAGTGCTGTTAGGGGGGGCAATCAGCCCCAGCATTTT
>TRBJ1-1|TRBV20-1|TRBD1|few|11
CTFNRGTEAFF
TGCACCTTCAACAGGGGCACTGAAGCTTTCTTT
>TRBJ2-3|TRBV14|TRBD2|few|17
CASSHGLAGRRTDTQYF
TGTGCCAGCAGCCATGGACTAGCGGGGCGTAGAACAGATACGCAGTATTTT
>TRBJ2-7|TRBV4-3|NA|few|16
CASSQDPGTPSYEQYF
TGCGCCAGCAGCCAAGATCCGGGGACACCCTCCTACGAGCAGTACTTC
>TRBJ2-1|TRBV20-1|TRBD2|few|14
CSTGGGFDYNEQFF
TGCAGTACCGGGGGGGGATTCGACTACAATGAGCAGTTCTTC
>TRBJ1-5|TRBV2|NA|NA|14
CASSVGVGNQPQHF
TGTGCCAGCAGTGTCGGGGTAGGGAATCAGCCCCAGCATTTT
>TRBJ2-7|TRBV5-1|NA|few|14
CASSFLDSTYEQYF
TGCGCCAGCAGCTTTCTAGACTCAACCTACGAGCAGTACTTC
>TRBJ2-1|TRBV20-1|TRBD2|NA|15
CSAETSESSYNEQFF
TGCAGTGCCGAAACTAGCGAGAGCTCCTACAATGAGCAGTTCTTC
>TRBJ1-1|TRBV12-5|NA|NA|18
CASGLSDSLRTMNTEAFF
TGTGCTAGTGGTTTGTCTGACTCCCTAAGGACGATGAACACTGAAGCTTTCTTT
>TRBJ1-2|TRBV10-3|TRBD1|NA|14
CAISQGQGVDGYTF
TGTGCCATCAGTCAAGGACAGGGGGTGGATGGCTACACCTTC
>TRBJ2-1|TRBV9|NA|many|14
CASSVEISGDEQFF
TGTGCCAGCAGCGTAGAAATCTCTGGGGATGAGCAGTTCTTC
>TRBJ2-7|TRBV12-3/TRBV12-4|TRBD2|many|15
CASKIAGGRAYEQYF
TGTGCCAGCAAAATAGCGGGAGGGCGGGCCTACGAGCAGTACTTC
>TRBJ1-1|TRBV6-6|TRBD1|NA|16
CASSYGQGKMNTEAFF
TGTGCCAGCAGTTACGGACAGGGGAAGATGAACACTGAAGCTTTCTTT
>TRBJ2-1|TRBV12-3/TRBV12-4|TRBD2|NA|15
CASTSLAGGYNGQFF
TGTGCCAGCACGTCACTAGCGGGAGGTTACAATGGGCAGTTCTTC
>TRBJ2-3|TRBV9|TRBD2|few|15
CASSVTSAFTDTQYF
TGTGCCAGCAGCGTAACTAGCGCCTTCACAGATACGCAGTATTTT
>TRBJ1-1|TRBV10-3|NA|few|16
CAIREAGASMNTEAFF
TGTGCCATCAGAGAAGCAGGGGCGTCAATGAACACTGAAGCTTTCTTT
>TRBJ2-5|TRBV7-2|NA|NA|15
CASSPHGAIEETQYF
TGTGCCAGCAGCCCACATGGGGCCATTGAAGAGACCCAGTACTTC
>TRBJ1-2|TRBV25-1|NA|NA|14
CASSEVDRNYGYTF
TGTGCCAGCAGTGAAGTGGACCGCAACTATGGCTACACCTTC
>TRBJ2-1|TRBV10-1|NA|NA|12
CASRESESEQFF
TGCGCCAGCAGGGAGTCGGAGAGTGAGCAGTTCTTC
>TRBJ2-7|TRBV28|NA|NA|13
CASSFNRVGEQYF
TGTGCCAGCAGCTTCAATCGGGTGGGGGAGCAGTACTTC
>TRBJ1-4|TRBV7-6|NA|NA|18
CASSLAILVGATSEKLFF
TGTGCCAGCAGCTTAGCGATATTAGTAGGGGCGACTAGTGAAAAACTGTTTTTT
>TRBJ2-7|TRBV20-1|NA|NA|18
CSARVGPADRNPSYEQYF
TGCAGTGCTAGAGTTGGGCCGGCGGACCGAAACCCCTCCTACGAGCAGTACTTC
>TRBJ2-1|TRBV11-1|NA|NA|15
CAGSLSSGLYNEQFF
TGTGCCGGCAGCTTAAGTAGCGGACTTTACAATGAGCAGTTCTTC
>TRBJ2-1|TRBV11-3|TRBD2|few|15
CASRTSGWTRNEQFF
TGTGCCAGCCGGACTAGCGGTTGGACGAGAAATGAGCAGTTCTTC
>TRBJ2-2|TRBV5-1|TRBD2|NA|16
CASGSVPSGSTGELFF
TGCGCCAGCGGTTCTGTCCCTAGCGGGAGCACCGGGGAGCTGTTTTTT